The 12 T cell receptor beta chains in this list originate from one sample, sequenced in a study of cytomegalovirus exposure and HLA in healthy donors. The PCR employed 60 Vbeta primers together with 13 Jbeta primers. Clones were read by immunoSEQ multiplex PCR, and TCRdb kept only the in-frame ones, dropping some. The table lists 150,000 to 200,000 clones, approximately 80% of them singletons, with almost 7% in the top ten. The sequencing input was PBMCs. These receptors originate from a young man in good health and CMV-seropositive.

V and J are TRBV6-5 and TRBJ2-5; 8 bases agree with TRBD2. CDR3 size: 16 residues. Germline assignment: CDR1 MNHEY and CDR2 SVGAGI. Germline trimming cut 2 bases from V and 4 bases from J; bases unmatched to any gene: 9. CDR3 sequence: CASSYEFPGRGETQYF. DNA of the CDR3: TGTGCCAGCAGTTACGAATTCCCCGGGAGGGGAGAGACCCAGTACTTC.

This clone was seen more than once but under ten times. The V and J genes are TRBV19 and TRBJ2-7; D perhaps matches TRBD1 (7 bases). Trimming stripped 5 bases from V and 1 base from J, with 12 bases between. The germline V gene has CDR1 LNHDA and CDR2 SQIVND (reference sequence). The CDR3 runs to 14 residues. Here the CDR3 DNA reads TGTGCCAGTAGTGCCCAGGGGGGTTCCTACGAGCAGTACTTC. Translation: CASSAQGGSYEQYF.

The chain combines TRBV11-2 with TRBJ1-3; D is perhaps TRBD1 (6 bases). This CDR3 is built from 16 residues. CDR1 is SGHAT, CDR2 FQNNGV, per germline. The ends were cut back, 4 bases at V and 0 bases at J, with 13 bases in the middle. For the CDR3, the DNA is TGTGCCAGCAGCTCCACCGGGACACACTCTGGAAACACCATATATTTT. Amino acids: CASSSTGTHSGNTIYF. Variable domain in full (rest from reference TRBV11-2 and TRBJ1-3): EAGVAQSPRYKIIEKRQSVAFWCNPISGHATLYWYQQILGQGPKLLIQFQNNGVVDDSQLPKDRFSAERLKGVDSTLKIQPAKLEDSAVYLCASSSTGTHSGNTIYFGEGSWLTVV.

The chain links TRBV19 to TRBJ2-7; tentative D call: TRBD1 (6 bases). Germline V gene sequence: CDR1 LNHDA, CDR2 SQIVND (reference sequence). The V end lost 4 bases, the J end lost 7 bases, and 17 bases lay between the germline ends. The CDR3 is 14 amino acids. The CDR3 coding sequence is TGTGCCAGTAGTAATGGGCCGGGACACCGTGAGCAGTACTTC. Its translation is CASSNGPGHREQYF.

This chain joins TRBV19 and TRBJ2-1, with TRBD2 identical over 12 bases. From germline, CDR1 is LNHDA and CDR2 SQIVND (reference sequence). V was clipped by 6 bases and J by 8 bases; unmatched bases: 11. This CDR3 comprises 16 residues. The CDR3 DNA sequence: TGTGCCAGTAGACCCAGGGCTAGCGGGAGGGCCGATGAGCAGTTCTTC. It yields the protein CASRPRASGRADEQFF.

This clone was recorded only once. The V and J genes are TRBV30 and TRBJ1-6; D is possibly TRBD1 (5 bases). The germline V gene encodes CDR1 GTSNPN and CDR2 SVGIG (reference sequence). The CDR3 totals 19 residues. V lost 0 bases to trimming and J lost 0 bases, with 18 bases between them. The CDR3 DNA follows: TGTGCCTGGAGTGTACTTGGGGGGAGGCGGAACTCCTATAATTCACCCCTCCACTTT. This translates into CAWSVLGGRRNSYNSPLHF.

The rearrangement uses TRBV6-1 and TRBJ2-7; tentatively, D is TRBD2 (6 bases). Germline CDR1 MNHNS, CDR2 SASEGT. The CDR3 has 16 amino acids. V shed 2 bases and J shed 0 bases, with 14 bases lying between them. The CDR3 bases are TGTGCCAGCAGTGAATATGGGACTGGGAGCTCCTACGAGCAGTACTTC. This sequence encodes CASSEYGTGSSYEQYF.

The CDR3, as DNA: TGTGCCGGAGACAGGGCGGTCGGTACAGATACGCAGTATTTT. Translating gives CAGDRAVGTDTQYF. The V and J genes are TRBV7-9 and TRBJ2-3; 7 bases are shared with TRBD1. Germline trimming cut 11 bases from V and 3 bases from J; bases unmatched to any gene: 11. This CDR3 contains 14 residues. Germline lookup yields CDR1 SEHNR and CDR2 FQNEAQ (reference sequence).

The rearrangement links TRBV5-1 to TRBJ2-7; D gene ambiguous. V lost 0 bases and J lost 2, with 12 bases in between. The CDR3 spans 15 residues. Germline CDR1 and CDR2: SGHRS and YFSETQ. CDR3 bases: TGCGCCAGCAGCTTGGTGTGGAGCCTAACCTACGAGCAGTACTTC. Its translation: CASSLVWSLTYEQYF.

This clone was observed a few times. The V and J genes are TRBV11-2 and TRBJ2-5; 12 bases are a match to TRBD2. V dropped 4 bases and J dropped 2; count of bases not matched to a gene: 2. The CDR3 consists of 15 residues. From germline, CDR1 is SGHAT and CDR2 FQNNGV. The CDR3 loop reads CASSWLAGGQETQYF. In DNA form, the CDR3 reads TGTGCCAGCAGCTGGCTAGCGGGAGGGCAAGAGACCCAGTACTTC. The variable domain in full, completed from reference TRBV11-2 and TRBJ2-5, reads EAGVAQSPRYKIIEKRQSVAFWCNPISGHATLYWYQQILGQGPKLLIQFQNNGVVDDSQLPKDRFSAERLKGVDSTLKIQPAKLEDSAVYLCASSWLAGGQETQYFGPGTRLLVL.

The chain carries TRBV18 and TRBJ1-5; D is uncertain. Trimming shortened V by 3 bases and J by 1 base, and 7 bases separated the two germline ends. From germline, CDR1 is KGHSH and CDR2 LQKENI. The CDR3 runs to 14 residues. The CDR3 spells CASSPLSSNQPQHF. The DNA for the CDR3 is TGTGCCAGCTCACCCCTCTCCAGCAATCAGCCCCAGCATTTT.

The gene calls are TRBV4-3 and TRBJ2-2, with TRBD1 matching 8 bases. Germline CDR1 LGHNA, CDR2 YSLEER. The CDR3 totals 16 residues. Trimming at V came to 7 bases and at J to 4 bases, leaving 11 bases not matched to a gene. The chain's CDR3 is CASTLSTGVFTGELFF. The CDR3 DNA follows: TGCGCCAGCACCCTATCGACAGGGGTGTTCACCGGGGAGCTGTTTTTT.